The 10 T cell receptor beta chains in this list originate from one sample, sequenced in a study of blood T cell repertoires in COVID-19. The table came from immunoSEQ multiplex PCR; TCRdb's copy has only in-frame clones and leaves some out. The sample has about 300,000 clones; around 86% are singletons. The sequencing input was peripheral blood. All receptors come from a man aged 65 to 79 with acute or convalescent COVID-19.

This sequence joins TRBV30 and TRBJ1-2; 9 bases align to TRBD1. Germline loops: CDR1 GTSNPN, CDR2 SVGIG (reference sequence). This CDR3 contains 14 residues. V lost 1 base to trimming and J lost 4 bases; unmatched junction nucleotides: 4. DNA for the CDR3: TGTGCCTGGAGTGCCACAGGGGGCGCCTATGGCTACACCTTC. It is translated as CAWSATGGAYGYTF.

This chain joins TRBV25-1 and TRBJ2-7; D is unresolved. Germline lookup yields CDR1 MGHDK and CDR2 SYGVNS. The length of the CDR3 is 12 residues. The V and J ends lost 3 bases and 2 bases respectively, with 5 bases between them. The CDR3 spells CASSDYAYEQYF. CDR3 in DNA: TGTGCCAGCAGTGACTATGCCTACGAGCAGTACTTC.

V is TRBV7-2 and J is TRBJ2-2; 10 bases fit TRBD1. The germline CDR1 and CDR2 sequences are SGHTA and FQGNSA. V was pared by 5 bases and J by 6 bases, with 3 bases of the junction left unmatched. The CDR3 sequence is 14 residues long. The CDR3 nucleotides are TGTGCCAGCAGCGCGACAGGGGGCCCCGGGGAGCTGTTTTTT. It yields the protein CASSATGGPGELFF.

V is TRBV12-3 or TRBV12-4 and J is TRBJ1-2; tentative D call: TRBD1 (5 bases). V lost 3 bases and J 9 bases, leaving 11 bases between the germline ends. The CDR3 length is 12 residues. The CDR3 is CASSLSRVSYTF. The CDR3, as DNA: TGTGCCAGCAGTTTGTCCAGGGTCAGCTACACCTTC.

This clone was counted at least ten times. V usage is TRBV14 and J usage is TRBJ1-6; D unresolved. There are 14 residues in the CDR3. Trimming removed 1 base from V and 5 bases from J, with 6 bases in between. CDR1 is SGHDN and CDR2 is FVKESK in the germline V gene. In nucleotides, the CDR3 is TGTGCCAGCAGCCAAGGTTTAAATAATTCACCCCTCCACTTT. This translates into CASSQGLNNSPLHF.

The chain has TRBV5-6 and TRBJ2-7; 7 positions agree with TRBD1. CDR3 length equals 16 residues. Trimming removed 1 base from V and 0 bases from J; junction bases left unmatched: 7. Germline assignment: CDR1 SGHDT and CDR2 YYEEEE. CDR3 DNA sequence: TGTGCCAGCAGCTTGACTTTGGGGACAGCCTCCTACGAGCAGTACTTC. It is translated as CASSLTLGTASYEQYF.

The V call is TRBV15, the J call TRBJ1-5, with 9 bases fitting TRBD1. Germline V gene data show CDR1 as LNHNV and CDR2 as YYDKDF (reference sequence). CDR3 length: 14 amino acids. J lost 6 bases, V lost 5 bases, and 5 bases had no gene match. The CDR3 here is CATSPGTGRQPQHF. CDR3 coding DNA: TGTGCCACCAGCCCAGGGACAGGGCGTCAGCCCCAGCATTTT.

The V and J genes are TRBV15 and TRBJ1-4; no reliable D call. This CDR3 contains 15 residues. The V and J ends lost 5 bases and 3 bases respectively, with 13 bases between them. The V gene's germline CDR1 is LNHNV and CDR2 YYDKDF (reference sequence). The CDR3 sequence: CATSVRRVPNEKLFF. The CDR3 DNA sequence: TGTGCCACCAGCGTTAGACGGGTCCCTAATGAAAAACTGTTTTTT. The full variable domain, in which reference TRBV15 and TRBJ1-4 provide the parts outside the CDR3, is DAMVIQNPRYQVTQFGKPVTLSCSQTLNHNVMYWYQQKSSQAPKLLFHYYDKDFNNEADTPDNFQSRRPNTSFCFLDIRSPGLGDTAMYLCATSVRRVPNEKLFFGSGTQLSVL.

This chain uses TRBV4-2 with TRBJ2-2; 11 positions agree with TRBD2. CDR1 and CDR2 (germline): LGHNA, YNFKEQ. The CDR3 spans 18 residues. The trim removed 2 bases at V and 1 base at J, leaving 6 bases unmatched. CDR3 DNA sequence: TGTGCCAGCAGCCAATCCGTTAGCGGGAGGGGGAACACCGGGGAGCTGTTTTTT. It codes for CASSQSVSGRGNTGELFF.

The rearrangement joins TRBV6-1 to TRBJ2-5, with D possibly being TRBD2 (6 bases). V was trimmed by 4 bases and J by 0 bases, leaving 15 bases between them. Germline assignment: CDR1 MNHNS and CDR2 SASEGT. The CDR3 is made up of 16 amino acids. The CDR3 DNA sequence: TGTGCCAGCAGTGTTTGGAGCCGGGGGTACCAAGAGACCCAGTACTTC. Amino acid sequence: CASSVWSRGYQETQYF.